This T cell receptor (beta chain) was observed in a study of T cells after yellow fever vaccination. Study-wide findings and caveats: Compared with primary, the secondary response was weaker and peaked at day 5, not 15. Reappearing after the booster were most of the clones from primary vaccination (almost 97% CD4, 85% to 90% CD8).

The CDR3 sequence is 11 residues long. The authors made TCR cDNA by 5'RACE template switching, adding a universal primer site and UMIs. Using its own MiXCR run on the 5' RACE reads, TCRdb lists one record per CDR3 protein. The repertoire holds a few hundred thousand distinct CDR3 sequences, around 4% seen once, with 20% to 25% in the top ten. This clonotype was found a few times. The antigen remains undetermined. This clonotype was obtained from a man between 18 and 35 years old who received the YFV17D yellow fever vaccine. The chain is built from TRBV21-1 and TRBJ2-3. TRBV21-1 is noted as a pseudogene. Sample: PBMCs, taken on the day of the yellow fever booster vaccination. This chain's CDR3 is CASSQVDTQYF. Here the CDR3 DNA reads TGTGCCAGCAGCCAAGTCGATACGCAGTATTTT.